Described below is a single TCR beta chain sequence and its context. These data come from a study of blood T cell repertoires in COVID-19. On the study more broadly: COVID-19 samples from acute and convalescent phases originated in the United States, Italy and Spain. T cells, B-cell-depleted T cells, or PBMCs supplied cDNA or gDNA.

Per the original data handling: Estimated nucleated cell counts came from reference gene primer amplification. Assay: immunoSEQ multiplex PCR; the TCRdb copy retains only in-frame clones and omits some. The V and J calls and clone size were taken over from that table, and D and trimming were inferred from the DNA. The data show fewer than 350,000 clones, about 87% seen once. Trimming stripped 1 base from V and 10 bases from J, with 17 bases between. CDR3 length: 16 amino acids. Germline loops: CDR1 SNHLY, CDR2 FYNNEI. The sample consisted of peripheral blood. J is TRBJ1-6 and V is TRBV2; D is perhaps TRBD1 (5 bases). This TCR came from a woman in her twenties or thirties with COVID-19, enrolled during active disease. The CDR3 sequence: CASSEDRGVFGSPLHF. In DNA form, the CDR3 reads TGTGCCAGCAGTGAAGATCGGGGGGTTTTTGGCTCACCCCTCCACTTT.